The TCR beta chain described here comes from a study of CD8 T cells in Susac syndrome. Random hexamers served to reverse transcribe roughly 0.45 to 1 ug RNA. Amplification of TCR beta CDR3 by immunoSEQ multiplex PCR spanned 54 Vbeta and 13 Jbeta. One entry per CDR3 protein results from TCRdb running MiXCR on the immunoSEQ multiplex PCR reads. The sample has roughly 80,000 distinct CDR3 sequences; about 91% are singletons. Comment on this clonotype: Its antigen is undetermined.

CDR1 and CDR2 from the germline V gene are SGDLS and YYNGEE. V was pared by 4 bases and J by 7 bases, with 14 bases between. The length of the CDR3 is 13 residues. Study outcomes and limitations: It was acknowledged in the study that the number of individuals who were included in its TCR sequencing and HLA analysis was relatively small.

From blood CD8+ and CD4+ T cells, the TCR beta chain was sequenced. TEMRA cells were FACS-enriched and CD8+ and CD4+ T cells negatively isolated. The origin of this receptor is a human donor with multiple sclerosis. Material for sequencing was CD8+ T cells from PBMCs. The chain combines TRBV9 with TRBJ1-1; tentatively, D is TRBD1 (6 bases). CDR3 residues: CASSPTGINEAFF. The DNA for the CDR3 is TGTGCCAGCAGCCCTACAGGGATAAATGAAGCTTTCTTT.